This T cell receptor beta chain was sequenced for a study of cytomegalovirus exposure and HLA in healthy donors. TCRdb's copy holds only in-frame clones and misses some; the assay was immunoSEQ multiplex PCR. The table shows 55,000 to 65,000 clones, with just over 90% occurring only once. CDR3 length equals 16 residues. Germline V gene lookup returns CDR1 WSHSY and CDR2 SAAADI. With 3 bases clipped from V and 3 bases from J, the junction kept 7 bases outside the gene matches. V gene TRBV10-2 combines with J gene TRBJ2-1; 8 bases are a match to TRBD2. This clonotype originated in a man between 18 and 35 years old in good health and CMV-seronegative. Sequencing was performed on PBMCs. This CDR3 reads CASSDILLADYNEQFF. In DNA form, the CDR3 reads TGCGCCAGCAGTGATATTTTACTAGCGGACTACAATGAGCAGTTCTTC.